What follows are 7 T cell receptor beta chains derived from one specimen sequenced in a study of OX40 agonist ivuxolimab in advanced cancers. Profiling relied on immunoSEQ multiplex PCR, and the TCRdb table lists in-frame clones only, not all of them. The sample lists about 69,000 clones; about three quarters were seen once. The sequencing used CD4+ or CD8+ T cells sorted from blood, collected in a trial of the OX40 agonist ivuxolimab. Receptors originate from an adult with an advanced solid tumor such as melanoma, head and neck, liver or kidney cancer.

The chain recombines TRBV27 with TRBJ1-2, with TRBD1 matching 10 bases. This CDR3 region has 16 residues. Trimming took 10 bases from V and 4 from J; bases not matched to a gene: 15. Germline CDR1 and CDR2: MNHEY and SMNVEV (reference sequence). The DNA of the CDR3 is TGTGCCACCGCCCGACTTGGACAGGGGGGGGGCTATGGCTACACCTTC. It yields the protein CATARLGQGGGYGYTF.

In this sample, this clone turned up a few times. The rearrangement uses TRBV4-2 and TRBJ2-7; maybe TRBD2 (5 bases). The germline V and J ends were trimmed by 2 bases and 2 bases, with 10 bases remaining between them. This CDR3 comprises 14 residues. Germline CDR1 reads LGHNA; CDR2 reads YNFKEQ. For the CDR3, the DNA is TGTGCCAGCAGCCAACCGGACGGGACCTACGAGCAGTACTTC. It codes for CASSQPDGTYEQYF.

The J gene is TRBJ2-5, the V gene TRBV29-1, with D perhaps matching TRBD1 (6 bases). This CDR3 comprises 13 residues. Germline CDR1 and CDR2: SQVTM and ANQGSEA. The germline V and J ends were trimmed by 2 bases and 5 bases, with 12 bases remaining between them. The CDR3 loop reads CSVEWRQGETQYF. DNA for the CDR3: TGCAGCGTTGAATGGCGGCAGGGGGAGACCCAGTACTTC.

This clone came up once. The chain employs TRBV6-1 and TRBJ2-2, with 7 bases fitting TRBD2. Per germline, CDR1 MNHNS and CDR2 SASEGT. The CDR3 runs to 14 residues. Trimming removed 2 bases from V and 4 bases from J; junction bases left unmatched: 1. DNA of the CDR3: TGTGCCAGCAGTGAAACGGGGGGCACCGGGGAGCTGTTTTTT. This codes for CASSETGGTGELFF.

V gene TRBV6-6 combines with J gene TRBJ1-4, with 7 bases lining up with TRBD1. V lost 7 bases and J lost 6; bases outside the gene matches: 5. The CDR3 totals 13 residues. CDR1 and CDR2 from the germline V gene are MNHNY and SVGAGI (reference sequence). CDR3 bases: TGTGCCAGCATGCCAGGGGGATATGAAAAACTGTTTTTT. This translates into CASMPGGYEKLFF.

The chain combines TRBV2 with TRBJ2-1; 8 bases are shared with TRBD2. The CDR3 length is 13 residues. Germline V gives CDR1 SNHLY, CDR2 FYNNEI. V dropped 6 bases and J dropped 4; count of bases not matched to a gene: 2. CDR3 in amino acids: CASRGTRYNEQFF. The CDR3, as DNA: TGTGCCAGCAGGGGGACTAGGTACAATGAGCAGTTCTTC.

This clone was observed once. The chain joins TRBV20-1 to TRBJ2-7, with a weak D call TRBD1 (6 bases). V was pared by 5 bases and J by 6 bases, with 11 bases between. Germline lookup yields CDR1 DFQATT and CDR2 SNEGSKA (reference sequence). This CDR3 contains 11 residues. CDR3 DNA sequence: TGCAGTGCTGAAACAGGGCTCGAGCAGTACTTC. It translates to CSAETGLEQYF.